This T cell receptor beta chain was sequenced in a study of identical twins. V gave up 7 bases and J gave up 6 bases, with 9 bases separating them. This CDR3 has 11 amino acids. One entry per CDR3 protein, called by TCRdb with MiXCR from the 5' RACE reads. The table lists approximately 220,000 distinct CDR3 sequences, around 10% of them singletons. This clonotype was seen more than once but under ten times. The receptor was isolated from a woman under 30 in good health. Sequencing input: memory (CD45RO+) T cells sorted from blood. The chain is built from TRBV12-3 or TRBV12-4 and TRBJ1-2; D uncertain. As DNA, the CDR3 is TGTGCCAGCACGTTCAAGAATGGCTACACCTTC. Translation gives CASTFKNGYTF.